This TCR beta chain was captured in a study of Graves' ophthalmopathy and Graves' hyperthyroidism. Background on the study: Ahead of any treatment, peripheral blood was obtained at the initial diagnosis.

Study-level points and caveats: The model achieved 70.59% sensitivity and 72% to 75% specificity for ophthalmopathy progression.

A word on this clonotype: The antigen is unknown.

The authors amplified TCR beta CDR3 regions from RNA transcripts. Amplification began with first-round RT-PCR using HTBI primers, then second-round multiplex PCR was performed. A single record per CDR3 protein comes from TCRdb applying MiXCR to the multiplex PCR reads. The table shows 650,000 to 900,000 distinct CDR3 sequences, with around 40% occurring only once. Physicians reached a diagnosis by relying on clinical symptoms, serum thyroxine, TRAb, thyroid ultrasound and orbital computed tomography. Unmatched junction bases numbered 5, after V lost 3 bases and J lost 7 bases. CDR3 length: 14 amino acids. Germline-derived CDR1 and CDR2 are LNHNV and YYDKDF (reference sequence).

The TCR sequence derives from an adult man with Graves' ophthalmopathy. This chain joins TRBV15 and TRBJ1-2, with 10 bases fitting TRBD1. Input material: peripheral blood. This CDR3 is CATSRVDRGFGYTF. CDR3 sequence (DNA): TGTGCCACCAGCAGGGTGGACAGGGGGTTTGGCTACACCTTC.